Below, 15 T cell receptor beta chains from the same sample are listed, as sequenced in a study of beta chain features in type 1 diabetes. The whole isolated RNA underwent reverse transcription, so sequencing captured expressed TCRB transcripts. Assay used: immunoSEQ multiplex PCR; TCRdb lists only in-frame clones, some missing. The sample carries 160,000 or so clones, approximately 9.1% recorded once. The specimen was central memory CD4+ T cells from blood. All receptors come from a woman between 18 and 29 years old in good health.

This clone has a handful of counts. V usage is TRBV25-1 and J usage is TRBJ1-2; TRBD1 agrees at 7 bases. V dropped 3 bases and J dropped 4; count of bases not matched to a gene: 11. The CDR3 is 16 amino acids. Germline V CDR1 and CDR2: MGHDK, SYGVNS. CDR3 in amino acids: CASSDHKTGSGYGYTF. The CDR3 bases are TGTGCCAGCAGTGACCATAAGACAGGGTCGGGCTATGGCTACACCTTC.

V and J are TRBV7-9 and TRBJ1-2; possibly TRBD1 for D (5 bases). The CDR3 is 14 amino acids. With 5 bases removed from V and 7 bases from J, the gap between germline ends came to 17 bases. CDR1 SEHNR and CDR2 FQNEAQ come from the germline V gene (reference sequence). CDR3 bases: TGTGCCAGCAGCCCAGCTTCGACAGTTCCTGGCTACACCTTC. Translating gives CASSPASTVPGYTF.

CDR3 DNA: TGTGCCAGCAGTCCCTACAGAAGCAATCAGCCCCAGCATTTT. Its translation is CASSPYRSNQPQHF. The rearrangement joins TRBV6-5 to TRBJ1-5; D gene unclear. CDR1 MNHEY and CDR2 SVGAGI come from the germline V gene. The CDR3 totals 14 residues. The V and J ends lost 5 bases and 1 base respectively, with 9 bases between them.

The chain is built from TRBV6-6 and TRBJ2-7; the D gene is possibly TRBD2 (5 bases). Trimming pared 2 bases from V and 5 bases from J, leaving 10 bases between. The CDR3 loop spans 13 amino acids. The germline CDR1 and CDR2 sequences are MNHNY and SVGAGI (reference sequence). In DNA, the CDR3 is TGTGCCAGCAGTTACGGACTTGGGGACGAGCAGTACTTC. This gives the protein CASSYGLGDEQYF.

This chain uses TRBV6-6 with TRBJ2-5, with 10 bases matching TRBD1. V shed 2 bases, J shed 4 bases, and the junction held 7 bases outside the gene matches. Germline lookup yields CDR1 MNHNY and CDR2 SVGAGI (reference sequence). The CDR3 length is 16 residues. CDR3 residues: CASSYQTGTGAETQYF. The DNA for the CDR3 is TGTGCCAGCAGTTACCAGACCGGGACAGGGGCAGAGACCCAGTACTTC.

This clone was detected a few times. The chain joins TRBV4-2 to TRBJ2-1, with D possibly being TRBD1 (5 bases). Trimming shortened V by 0 bases and J by 9 bases, and 12 bases separated the two germline ends. CDR1 and CDR2 (germline): LGHNA, YNFKEQ. This CDR3 comprises 14 residues. The CDR3 protein is CASSQDRVQGEQFF. CDR3 bases: TGTGCCAGCAGCCAAGATCGGGTGCAGGGTGAGCAGTTCTTC.

The chain employs TRBV10-3 and TRBJ2-4, with a weak D call TRBD1 (5 bases). The CDR3 is 16 residues long. Trimming shortened V by 0 bases and J by 9 bases, and 18 bases separated the two germline ends. The germline V gene encodes CDR1 ENHRY and CDR2 SYGVKD. CDR3 residues: CAISESTGRAAGIQYF. The CDR3 DNA follows: TGTGCCATCAGTGAGTCGACGGGCAGGGCAGCCGGCATTCAGTACTTC.

This clone appeared a few times. The rearrangement links TRBV4-2 to TRBJ1-1, with 9 bases that match TRBD1. V lost 4 bases to trimming and J lost 8 bases; unmatched junction nucleotides: 5. Looked up from germline, CDR1 is LGHNA and CDR2 is YNFKEQ. The CDR3 covers 13 residues. CDR3: CASSRTGTGEAFF. The DNA of the CDR3 is TGTGCCAGCAGCCGAACCGGGACAGGGGAAGCTTTCTTT.

The rearrangement joins TRBV10-3 to TRBJ2-1; TRBD2 aligns across 8 bases. CDR1 and CDR2 (germline): ENHRY, SYGVKD. V gave up 3 bases and J gave up 6 bases; unmatched junction bases: 4. The CDR3 runs to 14 residues. The CDR3 bases are TGTGCCATCAGTGAACTAGCGGAGCTCAATGAGCAGTTCTTC. This gives the protein CAISELAELNEQFF.

This clone has more than one count but fewer than ten. The same CDR3 can be traced to other DNA sequences in this sample. This CDR3 is CASSFQGGTGELFF. The CDR3 DNA reads TGCGCCAGCAGCTTTCAGGGTGGCACCGGGGAGCTGTTTTTT. V is TRBV5-1 and J is TRBJ2-2, with D perhaps TRBD1 (5 bases). The CDR3 sequence is 14 residues long. V was cut by 2 bases and J by 4 bases, with 9 bases left in between. Germline CDR1 and CDR2: SGHRS and YFSETQ.

The sample holds a few counts of this clone. V and J are TRBV14 and TRBJ2-1; D unclear. Germline V gene sequence: CDR1 SGHDN, CDR2 FVKESK. V lost 6 bases, J lost 1 base, and 10 bases lay in between. The CDR3 is made up of 14 amino acids. The chain's CDR3 is CASRATGSYNEQFF. The CDR3 coding sequence is TGTGCCAGCAGAGCGACGGGTTCCTACAATGAGCAGTTCTTC.

This clone occurred a few times. The rearrangement links TRBV5-4 to TRBJ2-7; perhaps TRBD1 as D (6 bases). The CDR3 has 15 amino acids. V was trimmed by 2 bases and J by 0 bases, leaving 12 bases between them. From germline, CDR1 is SGHNT and CDR2 YYREEE (reference sequence). The CDR3: CASSFQDRSSYEQYF. The CDR3 DNA is TGTGCCAGCAGCTTCCAGGACAGAAGCTCCTACGAGCAGTACTTC.

The CDR3 sequence: CASSTQGTGELFF. CDR3 nucleotides: TGCGCCAGCAGTACACAGGGGACCGGGGAGCTGTTTTTT. The V call is TRBV5-1, the J call TRBJ2-2; TRBD1 matches at 7 bases. Germline CDR1 is SGHRS and CDR2 is YFSETQ. The CDR3 consists of 13 residues. J gave up 5 bases and V 5 bases, and 3 bases lay outside the gene matches.

This chain links TRBV27 with TRBJ2-1, with 9 bases identical to TRBD1. The CDR3 consists of 15 residues. In germline, CDR1 is MNHEY, CDR2 SMNVEV (reference sequence). After removal of 6 bases from V and 9 bases from J, the junction contained 12 bases not matched to a gene. As DNA, the CDR3 is TGTGCCAGCAGCCCCGGGACAGGGAGGGTCATTGAGCAGTTCTTC. It encodes CASSPGTGRVIEQFF.

The V and J genes are TRBV27 and TRBJ1-2; 7 nucleotides align to TRBD1. J lost 8 bases, V lost 4 bases, and 10 bases had no gene match. CDR3 length: 14 amino acids. From germline, CDR1 is MNHEY and CDR2 SMNVEV (reference sequence). CDR3 residues: CASSSYATGAGYTF. As DNA, the CDR3 is TGTGCCAGCAGTTCCTACGCCACAGGGGCCGGCTACACCTTC.